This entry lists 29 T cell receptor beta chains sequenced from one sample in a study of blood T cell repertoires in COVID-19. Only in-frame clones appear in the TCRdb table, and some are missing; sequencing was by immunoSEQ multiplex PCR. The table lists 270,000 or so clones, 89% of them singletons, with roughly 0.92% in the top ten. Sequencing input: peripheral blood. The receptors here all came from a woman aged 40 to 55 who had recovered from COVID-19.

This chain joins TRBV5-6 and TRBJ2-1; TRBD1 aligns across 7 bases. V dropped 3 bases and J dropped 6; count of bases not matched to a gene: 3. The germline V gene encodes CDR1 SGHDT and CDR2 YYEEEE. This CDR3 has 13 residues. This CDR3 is CASSWGQLNEQFF. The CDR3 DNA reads TGTGCCAGCAGCTGGGGACAGCTCAATGAGCAGTTCTTC.

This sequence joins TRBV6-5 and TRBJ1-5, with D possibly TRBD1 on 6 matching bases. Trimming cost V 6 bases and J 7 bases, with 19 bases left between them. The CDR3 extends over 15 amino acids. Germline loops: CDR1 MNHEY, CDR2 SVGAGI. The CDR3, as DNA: TGTGCCAGCAGCCGGGGGGCGCGATCAGGCCAGCCCCAGCATTTT. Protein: CASSRGARSGQPQHF.

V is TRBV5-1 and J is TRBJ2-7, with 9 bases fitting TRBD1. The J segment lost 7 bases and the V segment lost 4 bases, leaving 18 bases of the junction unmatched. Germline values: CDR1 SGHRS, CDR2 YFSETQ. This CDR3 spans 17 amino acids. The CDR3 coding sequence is TGCGCCAGCAGCCAAAACCCCCCCGGGACAGGGACTTTTGAGCAGTACTTC. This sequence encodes CASSQNPPGTGTFEQYF.

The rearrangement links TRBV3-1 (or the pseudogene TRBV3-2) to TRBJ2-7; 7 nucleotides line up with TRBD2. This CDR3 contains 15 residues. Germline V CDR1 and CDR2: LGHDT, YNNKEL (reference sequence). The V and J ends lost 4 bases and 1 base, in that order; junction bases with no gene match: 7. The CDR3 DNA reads TGTGCCAGCAGCCCCCAAAGCGGGACTTCCTACGAGCAGTACTTC. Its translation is CASSPQSGTSYEQYF.

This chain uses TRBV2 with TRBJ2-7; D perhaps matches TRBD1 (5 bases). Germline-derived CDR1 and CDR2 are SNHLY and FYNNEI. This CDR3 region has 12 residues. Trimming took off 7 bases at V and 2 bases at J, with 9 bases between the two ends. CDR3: CASMAGTYEQYF. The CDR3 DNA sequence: TGTGCCAGCATGGCAGGGACCTACGAGCAGTACTTC.

The CDR3 loop reads CASSINQGEDTQYF. DNA of the CDR3: TGTGCCAGCAGTATTAATCAGGGGGAAGATACGCAGTATTTT. The chain carries TRBV27 and TRBJ2-3; the match to TRBD1 covers 7 bases. Trimming cost V 5 bases and J 5 bases; bases outside gene matches: 7. Per germline, CDR1 MNHEY and CDR2 SMNVEV (reference sequence). The CDR3 is 14 residues long.

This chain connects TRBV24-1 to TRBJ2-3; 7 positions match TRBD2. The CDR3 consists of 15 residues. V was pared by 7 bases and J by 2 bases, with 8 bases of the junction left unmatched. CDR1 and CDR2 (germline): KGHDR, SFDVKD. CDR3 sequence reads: CATSPGTTDTDTQYF. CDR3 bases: TGTGCCACCAGCCCCGGGACTACCGACACAGATACGCAGTATTTT.

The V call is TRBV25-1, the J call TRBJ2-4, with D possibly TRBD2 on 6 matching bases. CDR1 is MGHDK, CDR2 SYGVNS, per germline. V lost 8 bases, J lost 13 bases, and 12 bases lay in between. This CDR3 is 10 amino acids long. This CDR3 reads CASGDSGQYF. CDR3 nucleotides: TGTGCCAGCGGAGACAGCGGGCAGTACTTC. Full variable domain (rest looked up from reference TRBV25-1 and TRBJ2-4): EADIYQTPRYLVIGTGKKITLECSQTMGHDKMYWYQQDPGMELHLIHYSYGVNSTEKGDLSSESTVSRIRTEHFPLTLESARPSHTSQYLCASGDSGQYFGAGTRLSVL.

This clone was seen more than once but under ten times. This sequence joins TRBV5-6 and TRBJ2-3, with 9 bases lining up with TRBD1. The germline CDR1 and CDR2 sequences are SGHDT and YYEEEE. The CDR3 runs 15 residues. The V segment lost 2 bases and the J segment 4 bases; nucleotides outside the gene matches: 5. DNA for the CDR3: TGTGCCAGCAGCTTTCGGGGGACAGGGCCAGATACGCAGTATTTT. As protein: CASSFRGTGPDTQYF.

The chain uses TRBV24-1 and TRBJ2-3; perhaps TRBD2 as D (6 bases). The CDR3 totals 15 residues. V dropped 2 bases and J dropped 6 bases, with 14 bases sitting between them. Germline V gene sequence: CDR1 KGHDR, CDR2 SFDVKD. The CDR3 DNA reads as TGTGCCACCAGTGATTCCCGGGGGAGCGGCGATACGCAGTATTTT. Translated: CATSDSRGSGDTQYF.

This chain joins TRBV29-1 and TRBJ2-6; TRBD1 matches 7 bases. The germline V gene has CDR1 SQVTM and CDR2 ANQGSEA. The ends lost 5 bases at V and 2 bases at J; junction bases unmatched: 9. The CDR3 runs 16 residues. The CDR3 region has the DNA TGCAGCGTTTCTAGTCTAACAGGGGCTGGGGCCAACGTCCTGACTTTC. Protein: CSVSSLTGAGANVLTF. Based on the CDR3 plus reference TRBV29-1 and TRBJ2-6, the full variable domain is SAVISQKPSRDICQRGTSLTIQCQVDSQVTMMFWYRQQPGQSLTLIATANQGSEATYESGFVIDKFPISRPNLTFSTLTVSNMSPEDSSIYLCSVSSLTGAGANVLTFGAGSRLTVL.

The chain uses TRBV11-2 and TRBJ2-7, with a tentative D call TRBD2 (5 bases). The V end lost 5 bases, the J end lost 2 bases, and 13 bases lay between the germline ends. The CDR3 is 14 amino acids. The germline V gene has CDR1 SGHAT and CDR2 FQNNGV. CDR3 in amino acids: CASSAAWETYEQYF. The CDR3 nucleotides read TGTGCCAGCAGCGCAGCTTGGGAGACCTACGAGCAGTACTTC.

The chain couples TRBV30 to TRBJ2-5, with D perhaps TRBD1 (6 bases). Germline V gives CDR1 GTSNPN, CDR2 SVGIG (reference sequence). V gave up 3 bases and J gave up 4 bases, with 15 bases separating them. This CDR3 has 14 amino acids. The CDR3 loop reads CAWSPGVDGETQYF. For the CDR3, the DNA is TGTGCCTGGAGCCCAGGGGTCGATGGAGAGACCCAGTACTTC.

The CDR3 nucleotides read TGTGCCAGCAGCTCAGGTCGTGAGCAGTTCTTC. This sequence encodes CASSSGREQFF. V and J are TRBV11-2 and TRBJ2-1, with D unresolved. Trimming shortened V by 4 bases and J by 9 bases, and 7 bases separated the two germline ends. The CDR3 consists of 11 residues. Germline assignment: CDR1 SGHAT and CDR2 FQNNGV. The whole variable domain, remainder taken from reference TRBV11-2 and TRBJ2-1, is EAGVAQSPRYKIIEKRQSVAFWCNPISGHATLYWYQQILGQGPKLLIQFQNNGVVDDSQLPKDRFSAERLKGVDSTLKIQPAKLEDSAVYLCASSSGREQFFGPGTRLTVL.

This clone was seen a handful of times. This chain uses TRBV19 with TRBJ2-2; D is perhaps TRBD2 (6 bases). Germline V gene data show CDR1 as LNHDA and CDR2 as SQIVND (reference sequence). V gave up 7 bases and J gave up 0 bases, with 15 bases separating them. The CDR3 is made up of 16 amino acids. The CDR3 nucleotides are TGTGCCAGTAAAGCCCTCTCGGGGGCGAACACCGGGGAGCTGTTTTTT. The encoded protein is CASKALSGANTGELFF.

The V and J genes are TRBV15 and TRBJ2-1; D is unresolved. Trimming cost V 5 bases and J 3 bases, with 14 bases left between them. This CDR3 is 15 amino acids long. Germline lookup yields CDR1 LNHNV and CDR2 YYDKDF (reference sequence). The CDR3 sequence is CATSEKVGGYNEQFF. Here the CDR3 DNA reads TGTGCCACCAGCGAAAAGGTAGGCGGCTACAATGAGCAGTTCTTC.

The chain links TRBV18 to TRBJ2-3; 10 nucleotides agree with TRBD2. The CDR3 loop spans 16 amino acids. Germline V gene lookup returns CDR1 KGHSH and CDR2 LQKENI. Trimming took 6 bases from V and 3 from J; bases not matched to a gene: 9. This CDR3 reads CASSLSGTSVTDTQYF. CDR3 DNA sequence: TGTGCCAGCTCTCTCTCAGGGACTAGCGTTACAGATACGCAGTATTTT.

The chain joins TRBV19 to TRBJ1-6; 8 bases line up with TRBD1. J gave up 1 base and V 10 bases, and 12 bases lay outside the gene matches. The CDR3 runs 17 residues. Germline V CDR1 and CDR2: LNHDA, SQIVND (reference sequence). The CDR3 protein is CATSQGAFGSYNSPLHF. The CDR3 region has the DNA TGTGCCACCTCTCAGGGGGCTTTCGGGTCCTATAATTCACCCCTCCACTTT.

Here the CDR3 DNA reads TGCACCAGCAGCCAACGGGAGATTAATCAGCCCCAGCATTTT. This gives the protein CTSSQREINQPQHF. V and J are TRBV1 and TRBJ1-5. TRBV1 is listed as a pseudogene. The CDR3 extends over 14 amino acids.

The CDR3 region is CASRRQGAGDTQYF. DNA of the CDR3: TGTGCCAGTCGGCGTCAGGGGGCGGGAGATACGCAGTATTTT. V gene TRBV19 combines with J gene TRBJ2-3; 8 nucleotides line up with TRBD1. This CDR3 is built from 14 residues. Trimming cost V 8 bases and J 5 bases; bases outside gene matches: 9. Per the germline V gene, CDR1 is LNHDA and CDR2 is SQIVND (reference sequence).

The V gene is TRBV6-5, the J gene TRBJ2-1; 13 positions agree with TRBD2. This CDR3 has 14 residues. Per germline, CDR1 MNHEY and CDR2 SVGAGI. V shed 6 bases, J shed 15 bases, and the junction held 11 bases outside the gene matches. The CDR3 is CASSTGTSGTQVFF. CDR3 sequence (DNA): TGTGCCAGCAGCACCGGGACTAGCGGGACACAGGTGTTCTTC.

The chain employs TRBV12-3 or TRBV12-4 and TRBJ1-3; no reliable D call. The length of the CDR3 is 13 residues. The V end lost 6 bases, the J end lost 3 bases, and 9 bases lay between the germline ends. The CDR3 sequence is CASRAGFGNTIYF. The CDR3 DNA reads TGTGCCAGCAGGGCGGGTTTTGGAAACACCATATATTTT.

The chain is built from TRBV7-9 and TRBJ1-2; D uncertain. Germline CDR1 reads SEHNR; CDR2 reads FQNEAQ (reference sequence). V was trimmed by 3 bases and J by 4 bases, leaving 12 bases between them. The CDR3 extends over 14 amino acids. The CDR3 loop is CASSLTQGSYGYTF. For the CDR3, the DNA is TGTGCCAGCAGCTTGACACAAGGTAGCTATGGCTACACCTTC.

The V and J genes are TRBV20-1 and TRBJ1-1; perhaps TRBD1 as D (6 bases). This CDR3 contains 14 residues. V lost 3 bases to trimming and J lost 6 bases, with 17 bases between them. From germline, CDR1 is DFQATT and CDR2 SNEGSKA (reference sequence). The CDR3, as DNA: TGCAGTGCTAGTTCAACAGGGCTGCGGGCTGAAGCTTTCTTT. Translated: CSASSTGLRAEAFF.

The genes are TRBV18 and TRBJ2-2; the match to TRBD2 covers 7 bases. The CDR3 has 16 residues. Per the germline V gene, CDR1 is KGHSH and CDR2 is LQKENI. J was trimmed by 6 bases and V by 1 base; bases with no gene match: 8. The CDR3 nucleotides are TGTGCCAGCTCACCACGGCCCGGGAGGACGGCCGGGGAGCTGTTTTTT. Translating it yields CASSPRPGRTAGELFF. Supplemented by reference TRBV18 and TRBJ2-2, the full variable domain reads NAGVMQNPRHLVRRRGQEARLRCSPMKGHSHVYWYRQLPEEGLKFMVYLQKENIIDESGMPKERFSAEFPKEGPSILRIQQVVRGDSAAYFCASSPRPGRTAGELFFGEGSRLTVL.

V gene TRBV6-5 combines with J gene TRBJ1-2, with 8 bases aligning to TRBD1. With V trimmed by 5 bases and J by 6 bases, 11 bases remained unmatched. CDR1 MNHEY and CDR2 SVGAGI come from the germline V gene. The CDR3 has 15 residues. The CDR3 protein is CASSTTLQGVNGYTF. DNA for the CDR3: TGTGCCAGCAGTACAACACTACAGGGGGTAAATGGCTACACCTTC.

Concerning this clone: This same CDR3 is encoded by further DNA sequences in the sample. DNA of the CDR3: TGCAGCGTTGAAACTAGCACAGATACGCAGTATTTT. Its translation is CSVETSTDTQYF. The V and J genes are TRBV29-1 and TRBJ2-3; D call uncertain. The CDR3 runs 12 residues. In germline, CDR1 is SQVTM, CDR2 ANQGSEA. The ends were cut back, 2 bases at V and 0 bases at J, with 3 bases in the middle.

The CDR3: CASGLLAGAPQYF. The CDR3 DNA follows: TGTGCTAGTGGTTTACTAGCGGGAGCTCCGCAGTATTTT. V usage is TRBV12-5 and J usage is TRBJ2-3; 11 bases align to TRBD2. Germline trimming cut 3 bases from V and 10 bases from J; bases unmatched to any gene: 3. Germline V gene lookup returns CDR1 LGHNT and CDR2 FRNRAP. The CDR3 length is 13 residues.

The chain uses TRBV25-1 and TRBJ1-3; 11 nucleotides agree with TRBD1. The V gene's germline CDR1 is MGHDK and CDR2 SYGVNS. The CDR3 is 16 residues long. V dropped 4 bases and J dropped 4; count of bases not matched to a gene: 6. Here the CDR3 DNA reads TGTGCCAGCAGTGGGGCCGGGACAGGGGGAGGAAACACCATATATTTT. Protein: CASSGAGTGGGNTIYF.